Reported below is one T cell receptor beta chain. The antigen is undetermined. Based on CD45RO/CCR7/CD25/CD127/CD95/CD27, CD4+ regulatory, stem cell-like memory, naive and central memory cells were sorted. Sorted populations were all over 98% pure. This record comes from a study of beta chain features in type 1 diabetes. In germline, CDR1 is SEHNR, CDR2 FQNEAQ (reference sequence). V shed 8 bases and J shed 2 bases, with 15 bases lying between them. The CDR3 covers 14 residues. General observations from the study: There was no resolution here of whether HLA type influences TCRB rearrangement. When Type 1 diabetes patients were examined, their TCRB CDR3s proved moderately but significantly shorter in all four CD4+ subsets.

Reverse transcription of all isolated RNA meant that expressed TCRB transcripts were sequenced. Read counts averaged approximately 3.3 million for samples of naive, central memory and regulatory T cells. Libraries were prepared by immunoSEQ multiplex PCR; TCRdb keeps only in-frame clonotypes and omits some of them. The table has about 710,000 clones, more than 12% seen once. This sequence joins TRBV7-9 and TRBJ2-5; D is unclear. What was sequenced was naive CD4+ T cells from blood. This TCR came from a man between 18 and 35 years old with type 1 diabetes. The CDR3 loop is CASGSTAKQETQYF. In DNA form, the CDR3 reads TGTGCCAGCGGGTCTACAGCCAAGCAAGAGACCCAGTACTTC.